A selection of T cell receptor beta chains follows, all from one sample in a study of immune cell composition in non-small cell lung cancer. Clones were read by immunoSEQ multiplex PCR, and TCRdb kept only the in-frame ones, dropping some. The data show approximately 1,600 clones, about four fifths seen once. The sample was also reused in another study, on CD4 T cells in lung cancer.

The sample taken for sequencing was lung tumor tissue. Receptors originate from a human donor with non-small cell lung cancer. Both conserved end residues are part of each CDR3. A D gene is named only where the DNA matches it firmly. The size of a clone is reported for some rows only, either as once, few or many, or as a class for expanded clones.

clone size: -; J gene: TRBJ2-3; V gene: TRBV28; D gene: -; CDR3 protein: CASRPRGTDTQYF; CDR3 DNA: TGTGCCAGCAGGCCAAGGGGGACAGATACGCAGTATTTT
clone size: -; J gene: TRBJ1-2; V gene: TRBV7-2; D gene: TRBD1; CDR3 protein: CASSNRDRGQYGYTF; CDR3 DNA: TGTGCCAGCAGCAACCGGGACAGGGGCCAATATGGCTACACCTTC
clone size: once; J gene: TRBJ2-2; V gene: TRBV11-3; D gene: -; CDR3 protein: CASTQRLSFRELFF; CDR3 DNA: TGTGCCAGCACCCAAAGACTCTCTTTCCGGGAGCTGTTTTTT
clone size: once; J gene: TRBJ2-7; V gene: TRBV7-2; D gene: TRBD2; CDR3 protein: CASSGQRGANYEQYF; CDR3 DNA: TGTGCCAGCAGCGGCCAGCGGGGGGCTAACTACGAGCAGTACTTC
clone size: -; J gene: TRBJ2-1; V gene: TRBV6-1; D gene: -; CDR3 protein: CASLTRGRYNEQFF; CDR3 DNA: TGTGCCAGTCTGACCCGGGGAAGATACAATGAGCAGTTCTTC
clone size: -; J gene: TRBJ2-3; V gene: TRBV18; D gene: -; CDR3 protein: CASSPNYNTDTQYF; CDR3 DNA: TGTGCCAGCTCACCCAACTACAACACAGATACGCAGTATTTT
clone size: once; J gene: TRBJ2-3; V gene: TRBV27; D gene: TRBD2; CDR3 protein: CASTPLPGGVNTQYF; CDR3 DNA: TGTGCCAGCACCCCCCTGCCGGGGGGGGTAAATACGCAGTATTTT
clone size: -; J gene: TRBJ1-4; V gene: TRBV11-3; D gene: -; CDR3 protein: CASSSSGNANEKLFF; CDR3 DNA: TGTGCCAGCAGCTCGTCGGGGAACGCTAATGAAAAACTGTTTTTT
clone size: -; J gene: TRBJ2-5; V gene: TRBV5-1; D gene: -; CDR3 protein: CASSYSLRDNQETQYF; CDR3 DNA: TGCGCCAGCAGCTACTCTCTCCGGGACAATCAAGAGACCCAGTACTTC
clone size: -; J gene: TRBJ1-2; V gene: TRBV7-6; D gene: -; CDR3 protein: CASSSYRAGAPYGYTF; CDR3 DNA: TGTGCCAGCAGCTCGTATCGGGCAGGGGCGCCCTATGGCTACACCTTC
clone size: -; J gene: TRBJ2-5; V gene: TRBV11-1; D gene: TRBD1; CDR3 protein: CATTGQGAETQYF; CDR3 DNA: TGTGCCACCACCGGACAGGGGGCTGAGACCCAGTACTTC
clone size: -; J gene: TRBJ2-5; V gene: TRBV5-6; D gene: TRBD1; CDR3 protein: CASSLGTGSEETQYF; CDR3 DNA: TGTGCCAGCAGCTTAGGGACAGGGTCCGAAGAGACCCAGTACTTC
clone size: -; J gene: TRBJ1-1; V gene: TRBV6-5; D gene: -; CDR3 protein: CASRLQGFVNTEAFF; CDR3 DNA: TGTGCCAGCAGATTACAGGGTTTCGTGAACACTGAAGCTTTCTTT
clone size: -; J gene: TRBJ1-6; V gene: TRBV5-3; D gene: -; CDR3 protein: CASSLDRRDSPLHF; CDR3 DNA: TGTGCCAGCAGCTTAGACAGACGTGATTCACCCCTCCACTTT
clone size: -; J gene: TRBJ1-1; V gene: TRBV30; D gene: TRBD1; CDR3 protein: CAWSGSETGANTEAFF; CDR3 DNA: TGTGCCTGGAGTGGGTCCGAGACAGGGGCAAACACTGAAGCTTTCTTT
clone size: -; J gene: TRBJ2-3; V gene: TRBV4-3; D gene: -; CDR3 protein: CASSQARVRGDTQYF; CDR3 DNA: TGCGCCAGCAGCCAAGCGAGGGTGAGGGGGGATACGCAGTATTTT
clone size: -; J gene: TRBJ1-2; V gene: TRBV5-6; D gene: -; CDR3 protein: CASSPREALTSGYTF; CDR3 DNA: TGTGCCAGCAGCCCCCGTGAGGCCCTTACCTCTGGCTACACCTTC
clone size: -; J gene: TRBJ2-4; V gene: TRBV9; D gene: TRBD1; CDR3 protein: CASSWTGFDIQYF; CDR3 DNA: TGTGCCAGCAGTTGGACAGGGTTCGACATTCAGTACTTC
clone size: few; J gene: TRBJ1-4; V gene: TRBV27; D gene: -; CDR3 protein: CASSRQATTNEKLFF; CDR3 DNA: TGTGCCAGCAGTAGGCAGGCAACAACTAATGAAAAACTGTTTTTT
clone size: few; J gene: TRBJ2-3; V gene: TRBV28; D gene: -; CDR3 protein: CASSGYRVRTDTQYF; CDR3 DNA: TGTGCCAGCAGTGGATACAGGGTCCGGACAGATACGCAGTATTTT
clone size: once; J gene: TRBJ1-6; V gene: TRBV11-1; D gene: -; CDR3 protein: CASSLETEGNSPLHF; CDR3 DNA: TGTGCCAGCAGCTTAGAGACGGAGGGGAATTCACCCCTCCACTTT
clone size: -; J gene: TRBJ1-2; V gene: TRBV7-2; D gene: -; CDR3 protein: CASSLGPDRSYGYTF; CDR3 DNA: TGTGCCAGCAGTTTGGGGCCGGACAGATCGTATGGCTACACCTTC
clone size: -; J gene: TRBJ2-7; V gene: TRBV5-4; D gene: -; CDR3 protein: CASSFAGNLEQYF; CDR3 DNA: TGTGCCAGCAGCTTTGCGGGGAACCTCGAGCAGTACTTC
clone size: -; J gene: TRBJ2-7; V gene: TRBV9; D gene: -; CDR3 protein: CASSVEPLSYEQYF; CDR3 DNA: TGTGCCAGCAGCGTAGAGCCTCTCTCCTACGAGCAGTACTTC
clone size: -; J gene: TRBJ2-7; V gene: TRBV7-2; D gene: -; CDR3 protein: CASSYHREQYF; CDR3 DNA: TGTGCCAGCAGCTATCATCGGGAGCAGTACTTC
clone size: -; J gene: TRBJ2-3; V gene: TRBV5-1; D gene: TRBD1; CDR3 protein: CASSPGQGSTDTQYF; CDR3 DNA: TGCGCCAGCAGCCCCGGACAGGGGAGCACAGATACGCAGTATTTT